The sequence of this T cell receptor (beta chain) was determined in a study of blood T cell repertoires in COVID-19. In the study overall: PBMCs, B-cell-depleted T cells, or T cells provided the cDNA or gDNA that made up the material.

Those who participated ranged in age from roughly 18 to 90 years and resided in around 22 US areas. The germline gives CDR1 MDHEN, CDR2 SYDVKM. Trimming took 3 bases from V and 0 from J, leaving 8 bases between them. This CDR3 has 14 residues. Method: immunoSEQ multiplex PCR; TCRdb's copy keeps in-frame clones and lacks some. In the table there are about 200,000 clones, 85% to 90% of which are singletons. The sequenced sample was PBMCs or T cells enriched from blood (not recorded which). The clonotype was recovered from a woman aged 25 to 39 with acute COVID-19. The V call is TRBV28, the J call TRBJ1-2, with D tentatively TRBD1 (6 bases). CDR3 DNA: TGTGCCAGCAGTTTTTGGACAGCTAACTATGGCTACACCTTC. Translation: CASSFWTANYGYTF.